One sample yielded the 5 T cell receptor beta chains listed below, sequenced in a study of blood T cell repertoires in COVID-19. Repertoires were generated with immunoSEQ multiplex PCR, while TCRdb's copy carries only in-frame clones and drops some. The sample has about half a million clones, approximately 85% seen once; the top ten hold approximately 3%. The source material was peripheral blood. These receptors all stem from a human donor in a cohort sampled during active COVID-19.

The chain combines TRBV28 with TRBJ2-7; 7 nucleotides agree with TRBD2. Germline V CDR1 and CDR2: MDHEN, SYDVKM. J lost 2 bases, V lost 11 bases, and 6 bases had no gene match. This CDR3 is built from 12 residues. DNA of the CDR3: TGTGCCGGGTCTAGCGGAACCTACGAGCAGTACTTC. This codes for CAGSSGTYEQYF.

In its sample, this clone was seen once. The chain employs TRBV6-5 and TRBJ1-2, with D perhaps matching TRBD1 (5 bases). Germline V gene sequence: CDR1 MNHEY, CDR2 SVGAGI. The ends were cut back, 10 bases at V and 5 bases at J, with 20 bases in the middle. CDR3 length: 14 residues. Written as DNA, the CDR3 is TGTGCCACCCGCGCCGACAGCCGGCAATATGGCTACACCTTC. Protein: CATRADSRQYGYTF.

Only a few counts were recorded for this clone. This chain connects TRBV30 to TRBJ2-7; 8 bases fit TRBD1. J was trimmed by 4 bases and V by 8 bases; bases with no gene match: 4. The CDR3 contains 11 residues. Germline CDR1 and CDR2: GTSNPN and SVGIG (reference sequence). The chain's CDR3 is CAGQGSYEQYF. As DNA, the CDR3 is TGTGCCGGACAGGGTTCGTACGAGCAGTACTTC.

The CDR3 here is CASSFLDRVEQYF. CDR3 in DNA: TGTGCCAGCAGCTTCCTCGACAGGGTCGAGCAGTACTTC. The gene calls are TRBV11-2 and TRBJ2-7; 7 nucleotides align to TRBD1. Trimming removed 3 bases from V and 6 bases from J; junction bases left unmatched: 5. The CDR3 runs to 13 residues. Germline assignment: CDR1 SGHAT and CDR2 FQNNGV.

CDR3: CAWSEAGGNYGYTF. The CDR3 region has the DNA TGTGCCTGGAGTGAGGCAGGGGGGAACTATGGCTACACCTTC. The gene calls are TRBV30 and TRBJ1-2; 7 nucleotides agree with TRBD1. Germline CDR1 and CDR2: GTSNPN and SVGIG (reference sequence). CDR3 length: 14 amino acids. With 1 base clipped from V and 2 bases from J, the junction kept 4 bases outside the gene matches.